The present TCR beta chain was sequenced within a study of radiotherapy plus CTLA-4 blockade in lung cancer. Germline CDR1 reads SGDLS; CDR2 reads YYNGEE. V lost 1 base and J lost 8, with 18 bases in between. The CDR3 is 15 amino acids. Produced via immunoSEQ multiplex PCR; TCRdb's table is partial and in-frame only. The sample records some 60,000 clones, around 79% being singletons. Ipilimumab CTLA-4 blockade and focal radiation were given to patients with chemo-refractory metastatic non-small-cell lung cancer. The chain has TRBV9 and TRBJ1-2; D is undetermined. The sample was peripheral blood, taken from a patient treated with radiotherapy plus ipilimumab. This TCR was recovered from a human donor with non-small cell lung cancer who had a complete response to radiotherapy plus ipilimumab. This chain's CDR3 is CASSVRRGQADGYTF. Written as DNA, the CDR3 is TGTGCCAGCAGCGTAAGGAGAGGGCAGGCGGACGGCTACACCTTC.